These 17 T cell receptor beta chains originate from one sample sequenced in a study of high-grade serous ovarian cancer treatment subgroups. Tumor samples were taken before definitive surgery or chemotherapy. Method: immunoSEQ multiplex PCR; TCRdb's copy keeps in-frame clones and lacks some. The sample shows about 660 clones, approximately 72% of them seen only once. Sequenced: tumor tissue. Receptors originate from a human donor with high-grade serous ovarian cancer.

This rearrangement joins TRBV11-2 to TRBJ2-5; possibly TRBD2 for D (6 bases). V was shortened by 0 bases and J by 5 bases, with 7 bases between the two germline ends. CDR3 length equals 13 residues. Germline CDR1 SGHAT, CDR2 FQNNGV. The CDR3 is CASSLELAETQYF. DNA for the CDR3: TGTGCCAGCAGCTTAGAACTAGCTGAGACCCAGTACTTC.

The chain couples TRBV5-1 to TRBJ2-3, with 15 nucleotides matching TRBD2. The germline V gene has CDR1 SGHRS and CDR2 YFSETQ. The V segment lost 1 base and the J segment 7 bases; nucleotides outside the gene matches: 10. The CDR3 totals 18 residues. The CDR3 DNA sequence: TGCGCCAGCAGCTTGTTACCGAGGACTAGCGGGAGGGCTAATACGCAGTATTTT. As protein: CASSLLPRTSGRANTQYF.

This clone was counted between two and nine times. The V and J genes are TRBV5-5 and TRBJ1-1; D possibly corresponds to TRBD1 (6 bases). Per the germline V gene, CDR1 is SGHKS and CDR2 is YYEKEE (reference sequence). CDR3 length: 16 residues. The V and J ends lost 2 bases and 5 bases respectively, with 19 bases between them. The DNA for the CDR3 is TGTGCCAGCAGCTTCGCCCACCCGGGGGCGAAAACTGAAGCTTTCTTT. Translating it yields CASSFAHPGAKTEAFF. Full variable domain (remainder filled in from reference TRBV5-5 and TRBJ1-1): DAGVTQSPTHLIKTRGQQVTLRCSPISGHKSVSWYQQVLGQGPQFIFQYYEKEERGRGNFPDRFSARQFPNYSSELNVNALLLGDSALYLCASSFAHPGAKTEAFFGQGTRLTVV.

The chain has TRBV6-1 and TRBJ2-2; no firm D call. Per the germline V gene, CDR1 is MNHNS and CDR2 is SASEGT. There are 15 residues in the CDR3. Trimming cost V 6 bases and J 4 bases, with 15 bases left between them. CDR3 sequence (DNA): TGTGCCAGCAGACCAACAGCGACCGGCACCGGGGAGCTGTTTTTT. It is translated as CASRPTATGTGELFF.

The CDR3 protein is CASSYGTGSGANVLTF. Written as DNA, the CDR3 is TGTGCCAGCAGTTACGGGACAGGGTCTGGGGCCAACGTCCTGACTTTC. V is TRBV6-5 and J is TRBJ2-6, with 9 bases lining up with TRBD1. Unmatched junction bases numbered 0, after V lost 2 bases and J lost 1 base. This CDR3 region has 16 residues. The germline V gene has CDR1 MNHEY and CDR2 SVGAGI.

The rearrangement uses TRBV27 and TRBJ1-2; the D gene is possibly TRBD1 (5 bases). The CDR3 is made up of 13 amino acids. Germline V gives CDR1 MNHEY, CDR2 SMNVEV (reference sequence). Trimming shortened V by 6 bases and J by 8 bases, and 16 bases separated the two germline ends. The CDR3 nucleotides read TGTGCCAGCAGACCGCCAGGGATGAAAGGCTACACCTTC. It specifies CASRPPGMKGYTF.

This chain links TRBV27 with TRBJ2-1; D not resolved. The V end lost 5 bases, the J end lost 8 bases, and 10 bases lay between the germline ends. CDR3 length: 12 amino acids. CDR1 and CDR2 (germline): MNHEY, SMNVEV (reference sequence). The CDR3 region is CASSIIGDEQFF. DNA of the CDR3: TGTGCCAGCAGTATTATTGGGGATGAGCAGTTCTTC.

The CDR3 DNA reads as TGTGCCAGTAGTCTACAGGGAATTAATGAGCAGTTCTTC. Its translation: CASSLQGINEQFF. The chain carries TRBV19 and TRBJ2-1; TRBD1 is a possible D gene (6 bases). V was cut by 5 bases and J by 7 bases, with 12 bases left in between. This CDR3 is 13 amino acids long. From germline, CDR1 is LNHDA and CDR2 SQIVND (reference sequence).

The chain carries TRBV5-5 and TRBJ2-2; TRBD1 might be the D (7 bases). The CDR3 loop spans 15 amino acids. The ends were cut back, 3 bases at V and 6 bases at J, with 15 bases in the middle. CDR1 is SGHKS and CDR2 is YYEKEE in the germline V gene (reference sequence). In DNA, the CDR3 is TGTGCCAGCAGCTGGGGGGACAGTGACGCCGGGGAGCTGTTTTTT. This translates into CASSWGDSDAGELFF.

The chain uses TRBV5-1 and TRBJ2-7, with 14 bases fitting TRBD2. J lost 3 bases, V lost 4 bases, and 6 bases had no gene match. Germline values: CDR1 SGHRS, CDR2 YFSETQ. The CDR3 is 16 residues long. This chain's CDR3 is CASSGGLAGAIYEQYF. The CDR3 DNA reads as TGCGCCAGCAGCGGGGGACTAGCGGGAGCTATCTACGAGCAGTACTTC.

The chain's CDR3 is CAWNPGGYGYTF. DNA of the CDR3: TGTGCCTGGAATCCCGGGGGCTATGGCTACACCTTC. The rearrangement uses TRBV30 and TRBJ1-2; the D gene is possibly TRBD1 (5 bases). Germline loops: CDR1 GTSNPN, CDR2 SVGIG (reference sequence). The CDR3 extends over 12 amino acids. V was trimmed by 4 bases and J by 4 bases, leaving 10 bases between them.

The rearrangement uses TRBV10-3 and TRBJ2-7, with no clear D. The CDR3 runs to 15 residues. Germline V gene lookup returns CDR1 ENHRY and CDR2 SYGVKD. Trimming pared 4 bases from V and 0 bases from J, leaving 13 bases between. The CDR3 nucleotides read TGTGCCATCAGTGGGAACGGCGGTCACTCCTACGAGCAGTACTTC. Its protein product is CAISGNGGHSYEQYF.

The genes are TRBV7-2 and TRBJ2-5; D gene uncertain. V lost 1 base and J 1 base, leaving 7 bases between the germline ends. The germline V gene encodes CDR1 SGHTA and CDR2 FQGNSA. The CDR3 sequence is 14 residues long. The CDR3 DNA sequence: TGTGCCAGCAGCTTAGTTTACTCCCAAGAGACCCAGTACTTC. Its protein product is CASSLVYSQETQYF.

DNA for the CDR3: TGTGCCAGCAGCCAAGACAGCAATCAGCCCCAGCATTTT. This codes for CASSQDSNQPQHF. The chain employs TRBV21-1 and TRBJ1-5. TRBV21-1 is termed a pseudogene. This CDR3 region has 13 residues.

J is TRBJ2-7 and V is TRBV7-2, with D hard to call. This CDR3 is built from 15 residues. The ends were cut back, 5 bases at V and 6 bases at J, with 20 bases in the middle. Germline CDR1 and CDR2: SGHTA and FQGNSA. The CDR3 DNA follows: TGTGCCAGCAGCCCCGCCCCTAGGTGTGGGCTCGAGCAGTACTTC. Protein product: CASSPAPRCGLEQYF.

The V and J genes are TRBV4-2 and TRBJ1-3; perhaps TRBD1 as D (5 bases). CDR1 LGHNA and CDR2 YNFKEQ come from the germline V gene. This CDR3 region has 16 residues. Deletions cut 3 bases from V and 4 bases from J, with 16 bases between. The CDR3 here is CASSQGEGLTGNTIYF. The DNA for the CDR3 is TGTGCCAGCAGCCAGGGGGAGGGGTTAACGGGAAACACCATATATTTT.

This chain links TRBV30 with TRBJ2-3, with 7 bases matching TRBD1. V was pared by 4 bases and J by 0 bases, with 1 base of the junction left unmatched. Germline V lookup: CDR1 GTSNPN, CDR2 SVGIG (reference sequence). The length of the CDR3 is 13 residues. This CDR3 is CAWNRGSTDTQYF. DNA for the CDR3: TGTGCCTGGAACAGGGGAAGCACAGATACGCAGTATTTT.